Below, 29 T cell receptor beta chains from the same sample are listed, as sequenced in a study of post-analysis software for immune sequencing data. Overall study results and limits: A few TRBV segments appeared more often in patients than in controls, and TRBV5-6, TRBV5-1 and TRBV20-1 were among these.

The antigens these receptors bind are not known. Presence of unique molecular identifiers characterized the TCR beta cDNA libraries. TCRdb itself ran the PCR reads through MiXCR, one entry per CDR3 protein. The sample carries hundreds of thousands of distinct CDR3 sequences, about 53% recorded once. Sequencing was performed on blood. The receptor source for this set is a girl between 5 and 17 years old with multiple sclerosis.

This clonotype was picked up a small number of times. The V call is TRBV7-6, the J call TRBJ2-7; a possible D gene is TRBD2 (6 bases). V was trimmed by 1 base and J by 6 bases, leaving 13 bases between them. Germline assignment: CDR1 SGHVS and CDR2 FNYEAQ. The CDR3 extends over 14 amino acids. The chain's CDR3 is CASSLGGTSGEQYF. CDR3 sequence (DNA): TGTGCCAGCAGCTTAGGCGGGACCTCGGGCGAGCAGTACTTC.

The chain uses TRBV5-1 and TRBJ1-2; tentative D call: TRBD1 (6 bases). CDR3 size: 12 residues. V was cut by 4 bases and J by 7 bases, with 11 bases left in between. Per germline, CDR1 SGHRS and CDR2 YFSETQ. The CDR3 region is CASSITGSGYTF. For the CDR3, the DNA is TGCGCCAGCAGCATCACAGGGTCTGGCTACACCTTC.

The chain joins TRBV5-1 to TRBJ2-7, with TRBD1 identical over 8 bases. Germline V gives CDR1 SGHRS, CDR2 YFSETQ. The CDR3 has 16 amino acids. The V segment lost 0 bases and the J segment 2 bases; nucleotides outside the gene matches: 7. The chain's CDR3 is CASSLESRQGTYEQYF. The CDR3 DNA sequence: TGCGCCAGCAGCTTGGAGAGTAGACAGGGGACCTACGAGCAGTACTTC.

The rearrangement uses TRBV5-5 and TRBJ2-1; no clear D. The CDR3 loop spans 13 amino acids. Deletions cut 0 bases from V and 6 bases from J, with 7 bases between. In germline, CDR1 is SGHKS, CDR2 YYEKEE (reference sequence). CDR3 region: CASSLGPRNEQFF. The CDR3 bases are TGTGCCAGCAGCTTGGGGCCGCGCAATGAGCAGTTCTTC.

J is TRBJ2-3 and V is TRBV3-1; 10 bases match TRBD2. This CDR3 is 17 amino acids long. Germline CDR1 reads LGHDT; CDR2 reads YNNKEL (reference sequence). The trim removed 2 bases at V and 2 bases at J, leaving 7 bases unmatched. Here the CDR3 reads CASSQYSGGRFTDTQYF. CDR3 in DNA: TGTGCCAGCAGCCAATATAGCGGGGGGCGATTCACAGATACGCAGTATTTT.

This clonotype has just a few counts. The chain recombines TRBV5-1 with TRBJ2-7; D ambiguous. V was cut by 2 bases and J by 6 bases, with 12 bases left in between. Germline CDR1 SGHRS, CDR2 YFSETQ. The CDR3 extends over 13 amino acids. CDR3 loop: CASSFLGSAEQYF. In nucleotides, the CDR3 is TGCGCCAGCAGCTTTCTGGGATCGGCCGAGCAGTACTTC. Variable domain in full (rest from reference TRBV5-1 and TRBJ2-7): KAGVTQTPRYLIKTRGQQVTLSCSPISGHRSVSWYQQTPGQGLQFLFEYFSETQRNKGNFPGRFSGRQFSNSRSEMNVSTLELGDSALYLCASSFLGSAEQYFGPGTRLTVT.

V gene TRBV20-1 combines with J gene TRBJ1-6; no clear D. Trimming pared 3 bases from V and 10 bases from J, leaving 19 bases between. The CDR3 extends over 15 amino acids. Germline CDR1 reads DFQATT; CDR2 reads SNEGSKA (reference sequence). The CDR3 sequence: CSASFPSLRESPLHF. In DNA form, the CDR3 reads TGCAGTGCTAGTTTCCCGAGCCTACGGGAGTCACCCCTCCACTTT.

The genes are TRBV5-1 and TRBJ2-7; TRBD2 aligns across 7 bases. The CDR3 has 16 amino acids. Trimming at V came to 3 bases and at J to 2 bases, leaving 11 bases not matched to a gene. The germline gives CDR1 SGHRS, CDR2 YFSETQ. Here the CDR3 reads CASSSNSLAITYEQYF. CDR3 bases: TGCGCCAGCAGCTCTAACTCACTAGCGATCACCTACGAGCAGTACTTC. The full variable domain, its missing parts supplied by reference TRBV5-1 and TRBJ2-7, is KAGVTQTPRYLIKTRGQQVTLSCSPISGHRSVSWYQQTPGQGLQFLFEYFSETQRNKGNFPGRFSGRQFSNSRSEMNVSTLELGDSALYLCASSSNSLAITYEQYFGPGTRLTVT.

The CDR3 reads CASSSRTGGIQETQYF. The DNA for the CDR3 is TGTGCCAGCAGTTCCCGGACAGGGGGGATACAAGAGACCCAGTACTTC. V is TRBV6-2 or TRBV6-3 and J is TRBJ2-5; 10 bases align to TRBD1. The length of the CDR3 is 16 residues. The V gene's germline CDR1 is MNHEY and CDR2 SVGEGT. With 4 bases clipped from V and 2 bases from J, the junction kept 7 bases outside the gene matches.

V usage is TRBV3-1 and J usage is TRBJ2-1, with D maybe TRBD2 (7 bases). CDR3 length: 14 amino acids. V was shortened by 6 bases and J by 5 bases, with 14 bases between the two germline ends. Germline V gene data show CDR1 as LGHDT and CDR2 as YNNKEL (reference sequence). In DNA form, the CDR3 reads TGTGCCAGCAGTCGGAAGGGGGGGAACAATGAGCAGTTCTTC. It encodes CASSRKGGNNEQFF.

The chain combines TRBV29-1 with TRBJ2-1, with D unclear. This CDR3 is built from 15 residues. Germline lookup yields CDR1 SQVTM and CDR2 ANQGSEA. V lost 4 bases to trimming and J lost 3 bases, with 16 bases between them. The CDR3 reads CSVVGGHLNYNEQFF. CDR3 sequence (DNA): TGCAGCGTTGTAGGCGGCCACTTAAACTACAATGAGCAGTTCTTC.

The gene calls are TRBV6-1 and TRBJ1-4; 8 bases agree with TRBD1. V lost 6 bases to trimming and J lost 5 bases; unmatched junction nucleotides: 11. There are 16 residues in the CDR3. CDR1 is MNHNS and CDR2 is SASEGT in the germline V gene. CDR3 residues: CASRRNTGGQNEKLFF. The CDR3 region has the DNA TGTGCCAGCAGAAGGAACACAGGGGGTCAGAATGAAAAACTGTTTTTT.

This sequence joins TRBV12-3 or TRBV12-4 and TRBJ2-1; 7 bases are a match to TRBD1. This CDR3 is built from 13 residues. Trimming at V came to 6 bases and at J to 10 bases, leaving 9 bases not matched to a gene. The CDR3 loop is CASRTRGLEEQFF. The CDR3 nucleotides are TGTGCCAGCAGGACCAGGGGGTTGGAGGAGCAGTTCTTC.

The chain employs TRBV20-1 and TRBJ1-1; D might be TRBD1 (6 bases). Germline V gene sequence: CDR1 DFQATT, CDR2 SNEGSKA (reference sequence). Deletions cut 5 bases from V and 12 bases from J, with 16 bases between. The CDR3 runs 11 residues. Written as DNA, the CDR3 is TGCAGTGCTGCCTCGGGCCAGGGGTCTTTCTTT. Its protein product is CSAASGQGSFF.

This clonotype was seen only a few times. The chain couples TRBV18 to TRBJ1-2; no reliable D call. Germline loops: CDR1 KGHSH, CDR2 LQKENI. The V end lost 3 bases, the J end lost 6 bases, and 11 bases lay between the germline ends. The CDR3 is 13 amino acids. DNA for the CDR3: TGTGCCAGCTCACCTTCTGTATCGGATGGCTACACCTTC. Amino acids: CASSPSVSDGYTF.

The J gene is TRBJ2-7, the V gene TRBV15; no firm D call. The CDR3 is 15 residues long. V lost 5 bases to trimming and J lost 1 base, with 15 bases between them. Germline V CDR1 and CDR2: LNHNV, YYDKDF (reference sequence). The CDR3 is CATSPRPRYSYEQYF. The CDR3 region has the DNA TGTGCCACCAGCCCTCGTCCCAGATATTCCTACGAGCAGTACTTC. The full variable domain, with the rest looked up from reference TRBV15 and TRBJ2-7, is DAMVIQNPRYQVTQFGKPVTLSCSQTLNHNVMYWYQQKSSQAPKLLFHYYDKDFNNEADTPDNFQSRRPNTSFCFLDIRSPGLGDTAMYLCATSPRPRYSYEQYFGPGTRLTVT.

This clonotype was counted only a few times. This sequence joins TRBV18 and TRBJ2-7, with 9 nucleotides matching TRBD1. V was pared by 1 base and J by 6 bases, with 7 bases of the junction left unmatched. The CDR3 is made up of 15 amino acids. The germline gives CDR1 KGHSH, CDR2 LQKENI. CDR3 nucleotide sequence: TGTGCCAGCTCACCACTCGGGACAGGGACCTTCGAGCAGTACTTC. Its protein product is CASSPLGTGTFEQYF.

The chain couples TRBV20-1 to TRBJ1-2; 8 bases agree with TRBD1. Germline V gene sequence: CDR1 DFQATT, CDR2 SNEGSKA (reference sequence). The CDR3 covers 14 residues. Trimming at V came to 5 bases and at J to 1 base, leaving 6 bases not matched to a gene. The CDR3 loop reads CSAVTGGGNYGYTF. The CDR3 coding sequence is TGCAGTGCTGTCACAGGGGGTGGTAACTATGGCTACACCTTC.

As regards this clonotype: An end of the junction differs from the germline gene, which may be a read error. The chain carries TRBV5-1 and TRBJ2-5, with 14 nucleotides matching TRBD2. Germline assignment: CDR1 SGHRS and CDR2 YFSETQ. The CDR3 consists of 13 residues. The CDR3 loop is CASSGLAGGGQYF. The CDR3 region has the DNA TGCGCCAGCAGCGGACTAGCGGGAGGTGGGCAGTACTTT.

Written as DNA, the CDR3 is TGTGCCAGCAGCGGATCGGCGGGGAACACTGAAGCTTTCTTT. Amino acid sequence: CASSGSAGNTEAFF. The chain uses TRBV3-1 and TRBJ1-1; D unresolved. With 5 bases removed from V and 1 base from J, the gap between germline ends came to 11 bases. The germline gives CDR1 LGHDT, CDR2 YNNKEL (reference sequence). The CDR3 length is 14 residues.

This clonotype was counted only a few times. V is TRBV12-3 or TRBV12-4 and J is TRBJ2-3, with D uncertain. The germline V and J ends were trimmed by 6 bases and 3 bases, with 10 bases remaining between them. The CDR3 runs 13 residues. CDR3 protein: CASSARITDTQYF. The CDR3 nucleotides read TGTGCCAGCAGCGCCAGGATTACAGATACGCAGTATTTT.

The rearrangement joins TRBV12-3 or TRBV12-4 to TRBJ2-3; 8 bases map to TRBD2. V dropped 1 base and J dropped 5; count of bases not matched to a gene: 8. The CDR3 extends over 16 amino acids. CDR3 nucleotide sequence: TGTGCCAGCAGTTTAGGCTTTAGCGGGATAGGAGATACGCAGTATTTT. It specifies CASSLGFSGIGDTQYF.

This clonotype was observed a few times. The rearrangement joins TRBV29-1 to TRBJ2-1, with TRBD2 matching over 9 bases. After removal of 6 bases from V and 6 bases from J, the junction contained 15 bases not matched to a gene. CDR3 length equals 16 residues. CDR1 and CDR2 from the germline V gene are SQVTM and ANQGSEA. For the CDR3, the DNA is TGCAGCGTCCGCGGGGGGGCAGCGGGAGCATTCAATGAGCAGTTCTTC. Translation gives CSVRGGAAGAFNEQFF.

The chain is built from TRBV6-5 and TRBJ1-2; 8 positions agree with TRBD1. CDR3 length equals 16 residues. Per the germline V gene, CDR1 is MNHEY and CDR2 is SVGAGI. The V gene end was trimmed by 2 bases and the J gene end by 3 bases; junction bases not matched to a gene: 8. CDR3 DNA: TGTGCCAGCAGTTACGCCTCAGGGGGCGCCCACTATGGCTACACCTTC. This sequence encodes CASSYASGGAHYGYTF.

The chain is built from TRBV5-5 and TRBJ2-5, with 13 bases lining up with TRBD2. TRBJ2-7 matches the DNA end more closely, so the J call is doubtful. The CDR3 has 15 residues. CDR1 is SGHKS, CDR2 YYEKEE, per germline (reference sequence). The chain's CDR3 is CASSRLAGGSHEQYF. In nucleotides, the CDR3 is TGTGCCAGCAGCCGACTAGCGGGGGGTAGCCACGAGCAGTACTTC.

This clonotype was recorded a few times. For the CDR3, the DNA is TGTGCCAGCAGCTTATCGTGGGGCCTGACCTACAATGAGCAGTTCTTC. This encodes CASSLSWGLTYNEQFF. The chain employs TRBV7-9 and TRBJ2-1, with D possibly matching TRBD1 (5 bases). CDR3 length: 16 amino acids. Germline V gene lookup returns CDR1 SEHNR and CDR2 FQNEAQ (reference sequence). V was cut by 2 bases and J by 2 bases, with 13 bases left in between.

This chain links TRBV5-1 with TRBJ1-1; tentative D call: TRBD1 (6 bases). V was cut by 6 bases and J by 4 bases, with 13 bases left in between. The CDR3 spans 13 residues. From germline, CDR1 is SGHRS and CDR2 YFSETQ. The CDR3 sequence is CASNSRGGTEAFF. DNA of the CDR3: TGCGCCAGCAACTCCCGAGGGGGCACTGAAGCTTTCTTT.

The gene calls are TRBV13 and TRBJ2-7; D gene unclear. The V and J ends lost 2 bases and 5 bases respectively, with 10 bases between them. The CDR3 is made up of 13 amino acids. Germline V gene data show CDR1 as PRHDT and CDR2 as FYEKMQ (reference sequence). This CDR3 reads CASSLLSDHEQYF. CDR3 nucleotides: TGTGCCAGCAGCTTACTGAGTGACCACGAGCAGTACTTC.

Only a few counts were recorded for this clonotype. The chain uses TRBV27 and TRBJ2-6, with D perhaps given as TRBD1 or TRBD2 (5 bases each). The CDR3 covers 15 residues. Germline values: CDR1 MNHEY, CDR2 SMNVEV (reference sequence). Deletions cut 1 base from V and 4 bases from J, with 8 bases between. The CDR3 sequence is CASSLWGSGANVLTF. CDR3 coding DNA: TGTGCCAGCAGTTTATGGGGGTCCGGGGCCAACGTCCTGACTTTC.